Below are 27 T cell receptor beta chains sequenced from a single sample in a study of neurological immune-mediated disorders. One entry per CDR3 protein results from TCRdb running MiXCR on the 5' RACE reads. Of 87,000 or so distinct CDR3 sequences listed, approximately 3.3% are singletons. The source material was PBMCs. The receptors were gathered from a woman aged 18-30 years with multiple sclerosis.

This clonotype was found many times. The J gene is TRBJ1-4, the V gene TRBV12-3 or TRBV12-4; 7 nucleotides agree with TRBD1. This CDR3 contains 14 residues. The V segment lost 1 base and the J segment 5 bases; nucleotides outside the gene matches: 1. In DNA, the CDR3 is TGTGCCAGCAGTTTAGGGGACAGAAATGAAAAACTGTTTTTT. As protein: CASSLGDRNEKLFF.

This clonotype came up many times. This rearrangement joins TRBV12-3 or TRBV12-4 to TRBJ1-3; the match to TRBD1 covers 7 bases. CDR3 length: 14 amino acids. V was pared by 6 bases and J by 3 bases, with 5 bases of the junction left unmatched. CDR3 residues: CASRPQGYGNTIYF. CDR3 nucleotide sequence: TGTGCCAGCAGGCCACAGGGGTATGGAAACACCATATATTTT.

This clonotype was counted many times. As DNA, the CDR3 is TGCAGTGCTAATGTGATCGGAGCTAACCTGCATCGGGGAAATGAGCAGTTCTTC. Translation: CSANVIGANLHRGNEQFF. The J gene is TRBJ2-1, the V gene TRBV20-1; D may be TRBD2 (5 bases). Germline V gene lookup returns CDR1 DFQATT and CDR2 SNEGSKA (reference sequence). This CDR3 is 18 amino acids long. The ends were cut back, 4 bases at V and 7 bases at J, with 29 bases in the middle.

Many counts were recorded for this clonotype. The chain couples TRBV20-1 to TRBJ1-1; a weak D match, TRBD1 (5 bases). Germline V CDR1 and CDR2: DFQATT, SNEGSKA (reference sequence). There are 13 residues in the CDR3. The V end lost 2 bases, the J end lost 11 bases, and 18 bases lay between the germline ends. CDR3 region: CSARREGPYGAFF. The CDR3 DNA reads as TGCAGTGCTAGAAGGGAGGGGCCCTATGGGGCTTTCTTT.

This clonotype came up many times. The rearrangement links TRBV3-1 to TRBJ2-5; 8 bases align to TRBD2. Germline V gene lookup returns CDR1 LGHDT and CDR2 YNNKEL (reference sequence). The CDR3 covers 18 residues. The J segment lost 2 bases and the V segment lost 0 bases, leaving 11 bases of the junction unmatched. CDR3 coding DNA: TGTGCCAGCAGCCAAGATTCGGAGACTAGCGCTTTACAAGAGACCCAGTACTTC. Translated, it gives CASSQDSETSALQETQYF.

This clonotype was seen repeatedly, ten times or more. V is TRBV10-1 and J is TRBJ2-1, with 7 bases that match TRBD1. Trimming took 5 bases from V and 7 from J; bases not matched to a gene: 8. This CDR3 is built from 14 residues. Per the germline V gene, CDR1 is WNHNN and CDR2 is SYGVQD (reference sequence). The CDR3 sequence is CASSLRQGLNEQFF. DNA for the CDR3: TGCGCCAGCAGTCTTAGACAGGGTTTGAATGAGCAGTTCTTC.

This clonotype has a count of ten or more. The V gene is TRBV7-2, the J gene TRBJ2-5; 9 bases match TRBD2. Losses at the gene ends were 5 bases for V and 5 bases for J; bases not matched to a gene: 9. The CDR3 has 15 residues. The germline V gene encodes CDR1 SGHTA and CDR2 FQGNSA. This chain's CDR3 is CASSQQAGGGETQYF. CDR3 bases: TGTGCCAGCAGCCAGCAAGCGGGAGGTGGGGAGACCCAGTACTTC.

This clonotype was picked up a small number of times. A much larger clone lies one base from this, so it may be a read error. The chain combines TRBV28 with TRBJ2-6; 8 positions match TRBD1. CDR3 length: 17 amino acids. The germline V gene has CDR1 MDHEN and CDR2 SYDVKM. The CDR3 region has the DNA TGTGCCAGCAGTTTACGACAGGGGAGACCCGGGGCCAAAGTCCTGACTTTC. Translation: CASSLRQGRPGAKVLTF.

The sample holds many counts of this clonotype. The CDR3 coding sequence is TGCAGTGCGTGTAGGGAACGAAAGGCGTCGTACTTC. Translation: CSACRERKASYF. This rearrangement joins TRBV20-1 to TRBJ2-5; D not resolved. CDR3 length equals 12 residues. Germline V gene data show CDR1 as DFQATT and CDR2 as SNEGSKA (reference sequence). Trimming took 6 bases from V and 13 from J, leaving 21 bases between them.

This clonotype was seen repeatedly, ten times or more. The chain has TRBV10-3 and TRBJ2-4; D might be TRBD2 (5 bases). V was pared by 8 bases and J by 7 bases, with 18 bases between. Germline V CDR1 and CDR2: ENHRY, SYGVKD. The CDR3 is made up of 14 amino acids. CDR3 region: CAIREGIARNIQYF. The CDR3, as DNA: TGTGCCATCCGCGAGGGAATAGCGAGGAACATTCAGTACTTC.

Many counts were recorded for this clonotype. This chain joins TRBV7-6 and TRBJ2-1, with D perhaps given as TRBD1 or TRBD2 (5 bases each). From germline, CDR1 is SGHVS and CDR2 FNYEAQ. V was pared by 1 base and J by 4 bases, with 20 bases between. The CDR3 extends over 18 amino acids. CDR3 DNA sequence: TGTGCCAGCAGCTTAGGAGCCCAAACCGGGACGTTTTACAATGAGCAGTTCTTC. The encoded protein is CASSLGAQTGTFYNEQFF.

This clonotype was seen many times. The chain recombines TRBV6-2 or TRBV6-3 with TRBJ2-2, with D possibly TRBD1 on 5 matching bases. This CDR3 is built from 17 residues. Germline V gives CDR1 MNHEY, CDR2 SVGEGT. Trimming removed 2 bases from V and 0 bases from J, with 13 bases in between. Here the CDR3 DNA reads TGTGCCAGCAGTTACACCATGGGGCGGCCGAACACCGGGGAGCTGTTTTTT. Translated, it gives CASSYTMGRPNTGELFF.

This clonotype has at least ten counts. This chain joins TRBV5-4 and TRBJ2-3; 11 positions agree with TRBD2. CDR1 and CDR2 (germline): SGHNT, YYREEE (reference sequence). The ends lost 3 bases at V and 8 bases at J; junction bases unmatched: 2. The CDR3 extends over 13 amino acids. CDR3 DNA: TGTGCCAGCAGCTATGGACTAGCGGGTACGCAGTATTTT. Its translation is CASSYGLAGTQYF.

This clonotype appeared many times. The V gene is TRBV15, the J gene TRBJ2-3; TRBD1 matches 7 bases. The CDR3 is 16 amino acids. Per germline, CDR1 LNHNV and CDR2 YYDKDF (reference sequence). J was trimmed by 4 bases and V by 4 bases; bases with no gene match: 11. The CDR3 here is CATSTRQGDGADTQYF. DNA of the CDR3: TGTGCCACCAGCACCAGACAGGGCGACGGTGCAGATACGCAGTATTTT.

This clonotype was counted at least ten times. V gene TRBV6-5 combines with J gene TRBJ2-3; possibly TRBD1 for D (8 bases). CDR1 is MNHEY and CDR2 is SVGAGI in the germline V gene. CDR3 size: 13 residues. The CDR3 bases are TGTGCTTCACAGGGGGGGGGCACAGATACGCAGTATTTT. It encodes CASQGGGTDTQYF.

This clonotype was counted many times. The chain uses TRBV5-1 and TRBJ2-1; 11 bases are shared with TRBD2. Germline assignment: CDR1 SGHRS and CDR2 YFSETQ. The CDR3 covers 18 residues. V was clipped by 0 bases and J by 7 bases; unmatched bases: 12. CDR3 DNA sequence: TGCGCCAGCAGCTTGGAGGGACGTAGCGGGAGGGCCGGAAATGAGCAGTTCTTC. Translating it yields CASSLEGRSGRAGNEQFF.

This clonotype was picked up many times. The chain couples TRBV10-3 to TRBJ2-1; D tentatively reads TRBD1 or TRBD2 (5 bases each). This CDR3 comprises 14 residues. Deletions cut 4 bases from V and 12 bases from J, with 19 bases between. Germline V gene data show CDR1 as ENHRY and CDR2 as SYGVKD. The CDR3 region is CAISVLRDGEGQFF. In nucleotides, the CDR3 is TGTGCCATCAGTGTCCTCCGGGACGGTGAGGGGCAGTTCTTC.

The table lists this clonotype with many counts. A much larger clone differs by one base, so this may be a read error. The V gene is TRBV29-1, the J gene TRBJ2-7, with D perhaps TRBD1 or TRBD2 (5 bases each). Between the trimmed V and J ends, which lost 6 bases and 4 bases, there was a span of 13 bases. Germline V gene lookup returns CDR1 SQVTM and CDR2 ANQGSEA. The CDR3 has 12 amino acids. CDR3 region: CSVGVADYEQYF. For the CDR3, the DNA is TGCAGCGTGGGGGTGGCGGATTACGAGCAGTACTTC.

This clonotype was counted at least ten times. The chain combines TRBV4-1 with TRBJ2-2, with 8 bases fitting TRBD1. Per the germline V gene, CDR1 is MGHRA and CDR2 is YSYEKL. This CDR3 contains 17 residues. Unmatched junction bases numbered 6, after V lost 1 base and J lost 2 bases. This CDR3 is CASSQVRQGANTGELFF. The CDR3 DNA is TGCGCCAGCAGCCAAGTTCGCCAGGGGGCCAACACCGGGGAGCTGTTTTTT.

This clonotype came up many times. The chain couples TRBV6-2 or TRBV6-3 to TRBJ1-2; D may be TRBD1 (6 bases). Germline lookup yields CDR1 MNHEY and CDR2 SVGEGT. The CDR3 is 14 amino acids. Trimming pared 5 bases from V and 8 bases from J, leaving 18 bases between. The CDR3: CASSNPQGIGGYTF. The CDR3 DNA is TGTGCCAGCAGTAACCCACAGGGTATCGGCGGCTACACCTTC.

This clonotype was seen many times. The chain combines TRBV6-6 with TRBJ2-7; D might be TRBD2 (5 bases). The V and J ends lost 4 bases and 2 bases respectively, with 15 bases between them. Germline-derived CDR1 and CDR2 are MNHNY and SVGAGI (reference sequence). The CDR3 has 15 residues. The CDR3 DNA sequence: TGTGCCAGCAGTTCCGGGAATAAACCCACCTACGAGCAGTACTTC. This encodes CASSSGNKPTYEQYF.

In its sample, this clonotype was seen many times. The rearrangement links TRBV7-9 to TRBJ2-1; D gene uncertain. The CDR3 sequence is 12 residues long. V lost 5 bases and J 7 bases, leaving 9 bases between the germline ends. Germline V CDR1 and CDR2: SEHNR, FQNEAQ (reference sequence). CDR3 DNA sequence: TGTGCCAGCAGCGGTACGGAAAATGAGCAGTTCTTC. The encoded protein is CASSGTENEQFF.

This clonotype was seen at least ten times. The V and J genes are TRBV5-1 and TRBJ1-1; 10 bases match TRBD1. Per germline, CDR1 SGHRS and CDR2 YFSETQ. Germline trimming cut 4 bases from V and 1 base from J; bases unmatched to any gene: 13. CDR3 length: 18 amino acids. The chain's CDR3 is CASSRNTGQGYRNTEAFF. CDR3 sequence (DNA): TGCGCCAGCAGCCGCAATACGGGACAGGGGTATAGGAACACTGAAGCTTTCTTT.

In its sample, this clonotype was seen a few times. The DNA of the CDR3 is TGTGCCAGCAGCGACGGGGGCCACACTGAAGCTTTCTTT. This gives the protein CASSDGGHTEAFF. This chain uses TRBV2 with TRBJ1-1, with D possibly TRBD1 on 6 matching bases. The germline V gene encodes CDR1 SNHLY and CDR2 FYNNEI. V lost 6 bases and J 3 bases, leaving 11 bases between the germline ends. This CDR3 comprises 13 residues.

This clonotype has a count of ten or more. The J gene is TRBJ2-7, the V gene TRBV15, with 8 positions matching TRBD1. Germline CDR1 LNHNV, CDR2 YYDKDF (reference sequence). Unmatched junction bases numbered 9, after V lost 0 bases and J lost 2 bases. The CDR3 runs 17 residues. In DNA form, the CDR3 reads TGTGCCACCAGCAGAGATCGGAACAGGGGGACCACCTACGAGCAGTACTTC. This translates into CATSRDRNRGTTYEQYF.

This clonotype was seen ten or more times. The genes are TRBV20-1 and TRBJ2-1; TRBD2 matches at 11 bases. V was pared by 3 bases and J by 10 bases, with 11 bases of the junction left unmatched. This CDR3 has 15 amino acids. CDR1 is DFQATT, CDR2 SNEGSKA, per germline (reference sequence). In nucleotides, the CDR3 is TGCAGTGCTAGGGGAATAGCGGGAGGGCCAGGAGAGCAGTTCTTC. It specifies CSARGIAGGPGEQFF.

This clonotype was observed many times. The chain links TRBV20-1 to TRBJ1-3, with D perhaps TRBD1 (6 bases). The CDR3 has 16 amino acids. V was trimmed by 3 bases and J by 2 bases, leaving 17 bases between them. CDR1 is DFQATT and CDR2 is SNEGSKA in the germline V gene (reference sequence). The CDR3 DNA reads as TGCAGTGCTAGGGTGGACAGCCAAGTGGCTGGAAACACCATATATTTT. It specifies CSARVDSQVAGNTIYF.